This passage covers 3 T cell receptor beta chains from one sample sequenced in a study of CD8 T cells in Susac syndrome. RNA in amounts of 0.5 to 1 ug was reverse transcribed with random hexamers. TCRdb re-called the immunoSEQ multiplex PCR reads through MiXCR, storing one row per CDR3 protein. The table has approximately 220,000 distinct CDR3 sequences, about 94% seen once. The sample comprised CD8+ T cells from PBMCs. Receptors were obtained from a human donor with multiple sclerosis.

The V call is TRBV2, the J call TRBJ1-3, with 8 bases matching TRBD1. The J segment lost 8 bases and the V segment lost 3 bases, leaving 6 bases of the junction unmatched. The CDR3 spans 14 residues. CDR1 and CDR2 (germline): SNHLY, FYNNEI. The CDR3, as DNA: TGTGCCAGCAGTGATCCAGGGGGCCGTGACACCATATATTTT. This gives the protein CASSDPGGRDTIYF.

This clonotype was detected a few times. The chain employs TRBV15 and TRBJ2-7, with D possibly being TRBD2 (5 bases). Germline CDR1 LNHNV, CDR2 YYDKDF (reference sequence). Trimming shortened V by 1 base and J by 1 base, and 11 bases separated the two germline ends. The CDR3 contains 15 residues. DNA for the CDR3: TGTGCCACCAGCAGAGGGGCGGGCCCTTCCTACGAGCAGTACTTC. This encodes CATSRGAGPSYEQYF.

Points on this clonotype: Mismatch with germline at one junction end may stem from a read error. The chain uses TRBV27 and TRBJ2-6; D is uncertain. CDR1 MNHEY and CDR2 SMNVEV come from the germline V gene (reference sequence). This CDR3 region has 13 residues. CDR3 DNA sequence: TGTGCCAGCAGCTTATCCGGGGCCAACGTCCTGACTTTC. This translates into CASSLSGANVLTF.